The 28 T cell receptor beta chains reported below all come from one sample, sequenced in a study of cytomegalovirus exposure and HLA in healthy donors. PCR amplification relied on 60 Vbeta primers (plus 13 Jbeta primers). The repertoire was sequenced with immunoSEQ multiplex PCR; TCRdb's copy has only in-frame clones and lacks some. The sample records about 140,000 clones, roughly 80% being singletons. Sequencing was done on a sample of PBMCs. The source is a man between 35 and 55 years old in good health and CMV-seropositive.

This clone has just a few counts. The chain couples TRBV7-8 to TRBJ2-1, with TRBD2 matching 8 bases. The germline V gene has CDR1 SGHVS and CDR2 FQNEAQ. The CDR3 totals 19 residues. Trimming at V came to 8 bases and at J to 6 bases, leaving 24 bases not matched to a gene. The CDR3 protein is CASGAFSRGGLSRTNEQFF. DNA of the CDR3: TGTGCCAGCGGAGCGTTCAGTCGGGGGGGCCTAAGTCGTACCAATGAGCAGTTCTTC.

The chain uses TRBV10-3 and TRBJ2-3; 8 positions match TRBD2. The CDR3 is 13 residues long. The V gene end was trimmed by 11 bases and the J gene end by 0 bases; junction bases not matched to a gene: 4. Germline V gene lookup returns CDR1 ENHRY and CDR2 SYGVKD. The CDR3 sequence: CAVTSGSTDTQYF. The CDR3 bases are TGTGCCGTTACTAGCGGTAGCACAGATACGCAGTATTTT.

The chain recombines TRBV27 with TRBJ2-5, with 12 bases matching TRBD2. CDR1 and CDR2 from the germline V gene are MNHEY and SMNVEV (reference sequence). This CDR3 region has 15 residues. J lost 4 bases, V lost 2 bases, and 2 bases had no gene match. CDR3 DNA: TGTGCCAGCAGTTTACGGGGACTAGCGGGAGAGACCCAGTACTTC. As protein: CASSLRGLAGETQYF.

Here the CDR3 reads CASSLQGNYGYTF. The CDR3 DNA reads as TGCGCCAGCAGCCTACAGGGGAACTATGGCTACACCTTC. J is TRBJ1-2 and V is TRBV4-1; 7 nucleotides agree with TRBD1. Germline CDR1 and CDR2: MGHRA and YSYEKL. This CDR3 contains 13 residues. The V segment lost 4 bases and the J segment 2 bases; nucleotides outside the gene matches: 1.

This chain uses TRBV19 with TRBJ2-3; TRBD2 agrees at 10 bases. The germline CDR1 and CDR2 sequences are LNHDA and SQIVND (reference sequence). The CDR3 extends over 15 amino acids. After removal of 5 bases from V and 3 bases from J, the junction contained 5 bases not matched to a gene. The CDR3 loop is CASSWASGSTDTQYF. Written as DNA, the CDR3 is TGTGCCAGTAGTTGGGCTAGCGGGAGTACAGATACGCAGTATTTT.

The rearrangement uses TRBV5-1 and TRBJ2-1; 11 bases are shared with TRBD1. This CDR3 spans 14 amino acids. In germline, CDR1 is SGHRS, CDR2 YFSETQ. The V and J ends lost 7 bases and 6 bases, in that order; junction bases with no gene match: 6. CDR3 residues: CASGTGTGGNEQFF. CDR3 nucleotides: TGCGCCAGCGGCACGGGGACAGGGGGCAATGAGCAGTTCTTC.

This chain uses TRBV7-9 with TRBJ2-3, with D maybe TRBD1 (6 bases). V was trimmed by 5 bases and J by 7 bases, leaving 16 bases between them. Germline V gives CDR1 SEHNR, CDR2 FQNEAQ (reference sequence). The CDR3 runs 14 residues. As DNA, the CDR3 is TGTGCCAGCAGCCTCGGACAGCCCTCAAATACGCAGTATTTT. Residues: CASSLGQPSNTQYF.

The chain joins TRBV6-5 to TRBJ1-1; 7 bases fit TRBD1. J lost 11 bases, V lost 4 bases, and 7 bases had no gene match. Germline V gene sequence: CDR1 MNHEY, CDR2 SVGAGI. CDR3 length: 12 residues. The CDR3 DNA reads TGTGCCAGCAGTTCGACGACAGGGCGGGCTTTCTTT. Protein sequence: CASSSTTGRAFF.

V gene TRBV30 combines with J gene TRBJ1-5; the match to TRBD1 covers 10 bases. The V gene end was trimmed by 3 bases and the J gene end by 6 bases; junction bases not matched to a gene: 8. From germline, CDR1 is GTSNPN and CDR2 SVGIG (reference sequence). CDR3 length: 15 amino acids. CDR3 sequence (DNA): TGTGCCTGGAGGGACAGGGGGGAAAAGCGTCAGCCCCAGCATTTT. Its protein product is CAWRDRGEKRQPQHF.

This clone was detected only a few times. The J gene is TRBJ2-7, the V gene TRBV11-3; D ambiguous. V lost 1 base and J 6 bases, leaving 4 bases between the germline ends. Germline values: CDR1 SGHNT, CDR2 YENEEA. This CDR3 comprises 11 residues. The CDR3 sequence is CASSLAVEQYF. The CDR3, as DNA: TGTGCCAGCAGCTTAGCCGTCGAGCAGTACTTC.

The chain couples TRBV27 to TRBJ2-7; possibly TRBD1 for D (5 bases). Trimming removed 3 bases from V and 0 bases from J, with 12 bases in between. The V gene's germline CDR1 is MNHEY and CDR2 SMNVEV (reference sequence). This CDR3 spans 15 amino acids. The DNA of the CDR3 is TGTGCCAGCAGTTTCTCGACAGCGAGCTCCTACGAGCAGTACTTC. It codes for CASSFSTASSYEQYF.

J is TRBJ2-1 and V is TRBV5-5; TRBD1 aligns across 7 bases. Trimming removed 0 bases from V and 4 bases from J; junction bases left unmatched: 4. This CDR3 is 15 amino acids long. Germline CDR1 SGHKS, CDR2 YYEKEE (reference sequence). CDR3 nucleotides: TGTGCCAGCAGCTTGGTGGGGACAGCTTACAATGAGCAGTTCTTC. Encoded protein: CASSLVGTAYNEQFF.

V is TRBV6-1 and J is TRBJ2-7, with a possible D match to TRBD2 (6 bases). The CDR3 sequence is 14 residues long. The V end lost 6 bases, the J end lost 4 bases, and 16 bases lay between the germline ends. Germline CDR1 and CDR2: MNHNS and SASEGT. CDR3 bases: TGTGCCAGCAGACCCCGGGGGATTCTTTACGAGCAGTACTTC. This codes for CASRPRGILYEQYF.

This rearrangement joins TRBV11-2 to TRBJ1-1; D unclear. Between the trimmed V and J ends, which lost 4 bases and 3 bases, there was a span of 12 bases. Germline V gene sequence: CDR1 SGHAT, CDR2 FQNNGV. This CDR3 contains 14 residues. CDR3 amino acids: CASSYRFGDTEAFF. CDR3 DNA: TGTGCCAGCAGCTACAGATTCGGGGACACTGAAGCTTTCTTT.

The CDR3: CASSLDARGFQETQYF. The CDR3 region has the DNA TGTGCCAGCAGCTTAGATGCCCGGGGGTTCCAAGAGACCCAGTACTTC. The chain couples TRBV11-2 to TRBJ2-5; tentative D call: TRBD2 (6 bases). The germline CDR1 and CDR2 sequences are SGHAT and FQNNGV. V was trimmed by 0 bases and J by 1 base, leaving 12 bases between them. There are 16 residues in the CDR3. The variable domain in full, with the rest retrieved from reference TRBV11-2 and TRBJ2-5, is EAGVAQSPRYKIIEKRQSVAFWCNPISGHATLYWYQQILGQGPKLLIQFQNNGVVDDSQLPKDRFSAERLKGVDSTLKIQPAKLEDSAVYLCASSLDARGFQETQYFGPGTRLLVL.

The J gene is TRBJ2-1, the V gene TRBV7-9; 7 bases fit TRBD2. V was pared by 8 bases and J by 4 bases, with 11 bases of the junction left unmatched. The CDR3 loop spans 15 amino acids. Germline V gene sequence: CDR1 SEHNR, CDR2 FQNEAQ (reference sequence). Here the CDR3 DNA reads TGTGCCAGCGTCGCGCTAGCGGTGGGTTACAATGAGCAGTTCTTC. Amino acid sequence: CASVALAVGYNEQFF.

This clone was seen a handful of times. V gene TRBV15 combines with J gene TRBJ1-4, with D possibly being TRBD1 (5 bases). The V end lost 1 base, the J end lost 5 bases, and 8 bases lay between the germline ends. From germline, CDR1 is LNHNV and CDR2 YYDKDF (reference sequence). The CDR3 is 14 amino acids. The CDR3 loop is CATSRGQLNEKLFF. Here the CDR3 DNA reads TGTGCCACCAGCAGAGGACAGTTAAATGAAAAACTGTTTTTT.

The CDR3 loop is CASSGGSLTDTQYF. The CDR3 nucleotides read TGTGCCAGTTCGGGCGGGAGCCTTACAGATACGCAGTATTTT. The chain joins TRBV11-3 to TRBJ2-3, with 7 bases lining up with TRBD2. Germline V gene lookup returns CDR1 SGHNT and CDR2 YENEEA. The CDR3 is 14 amino acids. After removal of 9 bases from V and 3 bases from J, the junction contained 9 bases not matched to a gene. The full variable domain, rest sourced from reference TRBV11-3 and TRBJ2-3, is EAGVVQSPRYKIIEKKQPVAFWCNPISGHNTLYWYLQNLGQGPELLIRYENEEAVDDSQLPKDRFSAERLKGVDSTLKIQPAELGDSAVYLCASSGGSLTDTQYFGPGTRLTVL.

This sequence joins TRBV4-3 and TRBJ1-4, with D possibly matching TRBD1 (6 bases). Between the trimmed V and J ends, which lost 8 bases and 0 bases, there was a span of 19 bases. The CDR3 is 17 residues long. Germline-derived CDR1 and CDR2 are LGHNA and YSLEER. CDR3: CASSQDSGGPTNEKLFF. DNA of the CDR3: TGCGCCAGCTCTCAGGACAGCGGCGGTCCAACTAATGAAAAACTGTTTTTT.

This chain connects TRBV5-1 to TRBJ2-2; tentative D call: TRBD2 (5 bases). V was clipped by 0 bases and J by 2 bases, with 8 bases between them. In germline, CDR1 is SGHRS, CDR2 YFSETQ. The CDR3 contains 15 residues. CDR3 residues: CASSLVRTNTGELFF. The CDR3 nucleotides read TGCGCCAGCAGCTTGGTCCGGACTAACACCGGGGAGCTGTTTTTT.

The DNA of the CDR3 is TGCGCCAGCAGCTTGGGGTCGTCTAGCGGGAGCCCCTACAATGAGCAGTTCTTC. It is translated as CASSLGSSSGSPYNEQFF. The chain joins TRBV5-1 to TRBJ2-1, with TRBD2 matching 10 bases. The CDR3 runs to 18 residues. Germline V gives CDR1 SGHRS, CDR2 YFSETQ. With V trimmed by 0 bases and J by 2 bases, 8 bases remained unmatched.

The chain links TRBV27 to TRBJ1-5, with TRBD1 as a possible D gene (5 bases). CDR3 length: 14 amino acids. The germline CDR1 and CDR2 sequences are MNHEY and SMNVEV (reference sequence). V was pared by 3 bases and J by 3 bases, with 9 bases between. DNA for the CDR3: TGTGCCAGCAGTTTTCAGGGTTTCAATCAGCCCCAGCATTTT. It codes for CASSFQGFNQPQHF.

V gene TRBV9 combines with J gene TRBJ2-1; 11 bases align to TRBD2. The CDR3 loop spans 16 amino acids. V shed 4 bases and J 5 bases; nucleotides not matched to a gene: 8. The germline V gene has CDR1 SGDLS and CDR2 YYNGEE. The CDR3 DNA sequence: TGTGCCAGCAGCTCCCCTTTAGCGGGAGGGGACAATGAGCAGTTCTTC. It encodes CASSSPLAGGDNEQFF.

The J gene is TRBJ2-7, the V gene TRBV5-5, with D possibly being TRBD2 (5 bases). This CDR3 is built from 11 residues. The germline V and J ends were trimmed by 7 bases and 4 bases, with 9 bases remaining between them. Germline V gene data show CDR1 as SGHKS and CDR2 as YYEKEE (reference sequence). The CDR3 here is CASYEGYEQYF. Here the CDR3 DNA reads TGTGCCAGCTATGAGGGTTACGAGCAGTACTTC.

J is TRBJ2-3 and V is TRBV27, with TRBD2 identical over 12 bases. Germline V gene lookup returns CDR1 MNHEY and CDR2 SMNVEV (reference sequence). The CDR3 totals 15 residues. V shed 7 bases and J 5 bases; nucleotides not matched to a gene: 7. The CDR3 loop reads CASIVTSGGLDTQYF. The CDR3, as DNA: TGTGCCAGCATCGTAACTAGCGGGGGGTTAGATACGCAGTATTTT.

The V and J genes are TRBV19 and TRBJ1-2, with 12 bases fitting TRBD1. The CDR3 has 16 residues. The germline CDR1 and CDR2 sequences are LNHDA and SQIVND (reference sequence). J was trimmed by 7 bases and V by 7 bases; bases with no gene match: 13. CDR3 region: CASTQEGQGALGGYTF. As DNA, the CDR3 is TGTGCCAGTACCCAGGAGGGACAGGGGGCTTTGGGTGGCTACACCTTC.

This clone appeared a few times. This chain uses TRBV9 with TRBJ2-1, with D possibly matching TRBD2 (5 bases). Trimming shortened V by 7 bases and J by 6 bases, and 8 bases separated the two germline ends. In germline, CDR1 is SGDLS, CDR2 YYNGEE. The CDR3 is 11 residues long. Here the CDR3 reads CASGSLNEQFF. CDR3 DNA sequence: TGTGCCAGCGGGAGCCTCAATGAGCAGTTCTTC.

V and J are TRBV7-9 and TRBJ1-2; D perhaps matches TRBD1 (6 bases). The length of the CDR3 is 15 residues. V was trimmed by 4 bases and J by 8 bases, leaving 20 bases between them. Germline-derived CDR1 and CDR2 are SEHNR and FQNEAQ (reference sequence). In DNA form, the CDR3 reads TGTGCCAGCAGCTCGACGACCTTCAGGGGTGGGGGCTACACCTTC. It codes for CASSSTTFRGGGYTF.